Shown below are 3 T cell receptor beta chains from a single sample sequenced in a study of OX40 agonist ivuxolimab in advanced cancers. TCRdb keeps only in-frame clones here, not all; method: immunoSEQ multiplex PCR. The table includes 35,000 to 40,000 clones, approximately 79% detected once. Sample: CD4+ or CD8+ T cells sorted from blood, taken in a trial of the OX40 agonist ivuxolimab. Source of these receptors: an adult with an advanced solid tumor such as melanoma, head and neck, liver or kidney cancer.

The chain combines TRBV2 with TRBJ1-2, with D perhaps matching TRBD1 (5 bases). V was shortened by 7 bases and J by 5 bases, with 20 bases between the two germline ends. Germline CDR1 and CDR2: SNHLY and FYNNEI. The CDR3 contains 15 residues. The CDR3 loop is CASNPLGRDGYGYTF. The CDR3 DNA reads TGTGCCAGCAACCCCTTGGGACGGGATGGATATGGCTACACCTTC.

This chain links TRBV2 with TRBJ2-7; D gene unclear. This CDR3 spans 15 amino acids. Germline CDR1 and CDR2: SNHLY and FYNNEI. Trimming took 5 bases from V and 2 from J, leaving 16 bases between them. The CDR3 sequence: CASSRTLTLPYEQYF. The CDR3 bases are TGTGCCAGCAGTCGAACCTTGACACTACCCTACGAGCAGTACTTC.

CDR3 nucleotides: TGTGCCAGCAGTGACCACAGGGGATTGGAGACCCAGTACTTC. Translating it yields CASSDHRGLETQYF. This sequence joins TRBV2 and TRBJ2-5; 7 bases map to TRBD1. Germline-derived CDR1 and CDR2 are SNHLY and FYNNEI. The V gene end was trimmed by 3 bases and the J gene end by 5 bases; junction bases not matched to a gene: 6. This CDR3 is built from 14 residues.